This TCR beta chain is from a study of blood T cell repertoires in COVID-19. Trimming at V came to 8 bases and at J to 1 base, leaving 7 bases not matched to a gene. The CDR3 contains 15 residues. Germline CDR1 and CDR2: SNHLY and FYNNEI. This table comes from immunoSEQ multiplex PCR, and its TCRdb copy is limited to in-frame clones, with some not included. The data contain 150,000 to 200,000 clones, 70% to 90% of them singletons. V gene TRBV2 combines with J gene TRBJ2-2; 7 bases align to TRBD1. Material for sequencing was PBMCs or T cells enriched from blood (not recorded which). The receptor's source is a man between 35 and 55 years old who had recovered from COVID-19. As DNA, the CDR3 is TGTGCCAGCGCTCGGGACAGACAGAACACCGGGGAGCTGTTTTTT. As protein: CASARDRQNTGELFF.